This T cell receptor (beta chain) was documented in a study of cytotoxic CD8 clonotypes in ibrutinib-treated CLL. Sequencing used immunoSEQ multiplex PCR; TCRdb keeps in-frame clones, though not all of them. The sample has 40,000 to 60,000 clones, 53% seen once. The germline V and J ends were trimmed by 4 bases and 5 bases, with 15 bases remaining between them. This CDR3 spans 14 amino acids. CDR1 is MDHEN and CDR2 is SYDVKM in the germline V gene. Cryopreserved PBMCs supplied around 1.8 micrograms of genomic DNA for TCR beta libraries. The V gene is TRBV28, the J gene TRBJ2-7; D is possibly TRBD1 (5 bases). Here the sequenced sample was PBMCs, taken after 12 months of ibrutinib treatment. The receptor's source is a human donor with chronic lymphocytic leukemia. The CDR3 DNA reads TGTGCCAGCAGTTCTGAGCAGGGAAACGACGAGCAGTACTTC. Protein: CASSSEQGNDEQYF. The full variable domain, with the rest looked up from reference TRBV28 and TRBJ2-7, is DVKVTQSSRYLVKRTGEKVFLECVQDMDHENMFWYRQDPGLGLRLIYFSYDVKMKEKGDIPEGYSVSREKKERFSLILESASTNQTSMYLCASSSEQGNDEQYFGPGTRLTVT.